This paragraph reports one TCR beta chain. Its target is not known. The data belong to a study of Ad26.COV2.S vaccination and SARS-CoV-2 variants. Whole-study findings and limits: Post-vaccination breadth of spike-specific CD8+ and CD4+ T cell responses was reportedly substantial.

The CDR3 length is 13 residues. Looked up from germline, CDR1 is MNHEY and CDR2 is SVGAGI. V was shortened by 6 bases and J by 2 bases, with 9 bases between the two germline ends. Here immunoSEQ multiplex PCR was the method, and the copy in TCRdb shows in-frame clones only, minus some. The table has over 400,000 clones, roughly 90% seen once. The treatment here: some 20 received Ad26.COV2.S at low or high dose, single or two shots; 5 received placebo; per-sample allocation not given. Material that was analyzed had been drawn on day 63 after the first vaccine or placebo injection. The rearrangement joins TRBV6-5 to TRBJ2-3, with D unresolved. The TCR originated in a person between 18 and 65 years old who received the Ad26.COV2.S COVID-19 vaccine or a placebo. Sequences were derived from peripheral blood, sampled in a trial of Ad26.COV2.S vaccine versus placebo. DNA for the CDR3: TGTGCCAGCAGAATCCACTTCACAGATACGCAGTATTTT. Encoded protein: CASRIHFTDTQYF.